A single sample is the source of the 14 T cell receptor beta chains below, sequenced in a study of identifying expanded T cells in peripheral blood. Produced via immunoSEQ multiplex PCR; TCRdb's table is partial and in-frame only. The data contain 95,000 to 100,000 clones, about 83% of them singletons. The material sequenced was blood. Every receptor here comes from a person aged 18 to 69 in good health.

This sequence joins TRBV2 and TRBJ1-2, with unresolved D. The CDR3 has 14 amino acids. Between the trimmed V and J ends, which lost 3 bases and 0 bases, there was a span of 8 bases. From germline, CDR1 is SNHLY and CDR2 FYNNEI. This CDR3 reads CASSDGLANYGYTF. The CDR3 bases are TGTGCCAGCAGTGACGGATTAGCTAACTATGGCTACACCTTC.

V and J are TRBV6-1 and TRBJ1-2; TRBD1 aligns across 9 bases. The V and J ends lost 4 bases and 4 bases, in that order; junction bases with no gene match: 7. The CDR3 extends over 15 amino acids. The germline V gene has CDR1 MNHNS and CDR2 SASEGT. The CDR3 reads CASSAQNRGPYGYTF. CDR3 DNA: TGTGCCAGCAGTGCCCAAAACAGGGGGCCCTATGGCTACACCTTC.

A few counts support this clone. The chain couples TRBV6-1 to TRBJ1-2, with D perhaps matching TRBD1 (5 bases). The CDR3 sequence is 12 residues long. The V gene lost 3 bases and the J gene lost 3 bases, with 5 bases spanning the gap. Germline CDR1 and CDR2: MNHNS and SASEGT. The CDR3 reads CASSEGHYGYTF. The CDR3 nucleotides read TGTGCCAGCAGTGAGGGGCACTATGGCTACACCTTC.

The rearrangement links TRBV7-8 to TRBJ1-4; D is undetermined. V was pared by 5 bases and J by 8 bases, with 12 bases between. The CDR3 consists of 13 residues. Germline CDR1 is SGHVS and CDR2 is FQNEAQ. This chain's CDR3 is CASSRASSEKLFF. CDR3 sequence (DNA): TGTGCCAGCAGCCGGGCTTCGTCCGAAAAACTGTTTTTT.

V is TRBV7-9 and J is TRBJ2-1; TRBD1 is a possible D gene (5 bases). Germline lookup yields CDR1 SEHNR and CDR2 FQNEAQ (reference sequence). Trimming removed 5 bases at V and 7 bases at J, with 27 bases between. This CDR3 is 18 amino acids long. The CDR3 here is CASSPRQGVGAEKNEQFF. CDR3 DNA sequence: TGTGCCAGCAGCCCCAGGCAGGGCGTCGGTGCTGAGAAGAATGAGCAGTTCTTC. The whole variable domain, remainder taken from reference TRBV7-9 and TRBJ2-1, is DTGVSQNPRHKITKRGQNVTFRCDPISEHNRLYWYRQTLGQGPEFLTYFQNEAQLEKSRLLSDRFSAERPKGSFSTLEIQRTEQGDSAMYLCASSPRQGVGAEKNEQFFGPGTRLTVL.

The chain recombines TRBV6-1 with TRBJ2-2, with D uncertain. The CDR3 has 16 amino acids. Trimming took 1 base from V and 2 from J, leaving 11 bases between them. Germline V gene sequence: CDR1 MNHNS, CDR2 SASEGT. The CDR3 here is CASSEVYLANTGELFF. CDR3 coding DNA: TGTGCCAGCAGTGAAGTCTATTTGGCCAACACCGGGGAGCTGTTTTTT.

The V gene is TRBV7-9, the J gene TRBJ1-6; D is unclear. Germline CDR1 is SEHNR and CDR2 is FQNEAQ (reference sequence). Trimming removed 5 bases from V and 6 bases from J, with 5 bases in between. The CDR3 has 12 residues. CDR3 loop: CASSQFNSPLHF. The DNA of the CDR3 is TGTGCCAGCAGCCAATTTAATTCACCCCTCCACTTT.

The V gene is TRBV7-2, the J gene TRBJ2-7; D remains ambiguous. Trimming removed 5 bases from V and 7 bases from J, with 12 bases in between. The CDR3 sequence is 12 residues long. Germline CDR1 is SGHTA and CDR2 is FQGNSA. Here the CDR3 reads CASSRPLGEQYF. CDR3 nucleotide sequence: TGTGCCAGCAGCCGTCCTTTGGGGGAGCAGTACTTC.

The chain links TRBV10-3 to TRBJ2-5, with TRBD2 matching 9 bases. The CDR3 covers 15 residues. With V trimmed by 3 bases and J by 5 bases, 7 bases remained unmatched. Germline V CDR1 and CDR2: ENHRY, SYGVKD. For the CDR3, the DNA is TGTGCCATCAGTGACGGCGGGGGGGCTGGGGAGACCCAGTACTTC. The encoded protein is CAISDGGGAGETQYF.

The chain has TRBV10-3 and TRBJ2-5, with TRBD1 identical over 9 bases. This CDR3 spans 13 amino acids. The germline V gene encodes CDR1 ENHRY and CDR2 SYGVKD. J gave up 5 bases and V 5 bases, and 3 bases lay outside the gene matches. The CDR3, as DNA: TGTGCCATCAGTACAGGGGGCGGGGAGACCCAGTACTTC. This codes for CAISTGGGETQYF.

This sequence joins TRBV7-8 and TRBJ1-2; TRBD1 matches at 7 bases. This CDR3 has 12 amino acids. V was clipped by 7 bases and J by 2 bases; unmatched bases: 1. Per the germline V gene, CDR1 is SGHVS and CDR2 is FQNEAQ. CDR3 protein: CASTTGNYGYTF. The CDR3 DNA sequence: TGTGCCAGCACGACAGGGAACTATGGCTACACCTTC.

The chain combines TRBV6-5 with TRBJ2-5; tentatively, D is TRBD1 or TRBD2 (5 bases each). CDR3 length: 14 residues. The ends were cut back, 3 bases at V and 1 base at J, with 9 bases in the middle. Germline V gene sequence: CDR1 MNHEY, CDR2 SVGAGI. CDR3 region: CASSYGTTQETQYF. The CDR3 DNA is TGTGCCAGCAGTTATGGGACGACCCAAGAGACCCAGTACTTC.

The genes are TRBV9 and TRBJ2-1; a weak D match, TRBD1 (5 bases). Trimming stripped 0 bases from V and 5 bases from J, with 9 bases between. This CDR3 is built from 14 residues. In germline, CDR1 is SGDLS, CDR2 YYNGEE. Here the CDR3 DNA reads TGTGCCAGCAGCGTAGTACAGGACCACAATGAGCAGTTCTTC. Residues: CASSVVQDHNEQFF.

V usage is TRBV5-3 and J usage is TRBJ2-7; possibly TRBD1 for D (6 bases). TRBV5-3 carries the ORF label, with uncertain function. V was clipped by 8 bases and J by 5 bases, with 17 bases between them. The CDR3 length is 13 residues. The CDR3 loop is CASLWGTQDEQYF. CDR3 nucleotides: TGTGCCAGCCTTTGGGGGACACAAGACGAGCAGTACTTC.